By share of the sample, the clone carrying this TCR beta chain is large. The table came from immunoSEQ multiplex PCR; TCRdb's copy has only in-frame clones and leaves some out. The sample shows thousands of clones, more than 70% of them seen only once. This sample is drawn from a study of immune evolution from preneoplasia to lung adenocarcinoma. V gave up 0 bases and J gave up 3 bases, with 5 bases separating them. Per the germline V gene, CDR1 is KGHSH and CDR2 is LQKENI. This CDR3 contains 13 residues. The chain employs TRBV18 and TRBJ2-5; maybe TRBD2 (5 bases). Sequenced: FFPE minimally invasive lung adenocarcinoma tissue. This receptor was identified in a person between 65 and 79 years old with lung adenocarcinoma. CDR3 sequence reads: CASSPPGEETQYF. Here the CDR3 DNA reads TGTGCCAGCTCACCACCGGGAGAAGAGACCCAGTACTTC.